The entry below describes one T cell receptor (beta chain). The target antigen is unknown. Germline assignment: CDR1 MNHEY and CDR2 SVGAGI. V was shortened by 8 bases and J by 6 bases, with 13 bases between the two germline ends. The CDR3 contains 12 residues. Findings and caveats of the study: Greatest tumor Treg TCR overlap was with tumor naive CD4+ cells. Tumor memory CD4+ T cell TCR gene usage clustered with blood and lymph node memory CD4+ cells and lymph node naive CD4+ cells.

Naive CD4+ cells had CD25+ Tregs removed. Semi-nested PCR with Nested Universal Primer A followed constant-region reverse priming of full-length variable regions. MiXCR was run by TCRdb on the 5' RACE reads, yielding one entry per CDR3 protein. The table has over 8,000 distinct CDR3 sequences, 55% to 80% seen once. This chain uses TRBV6-5 with TRBJ1-2; D might be TRBD1 (5 bases). The TCR originated in a female donor with breast cancer. Input material: tumor-infiltrating naive CD4+ T cells sorted from the breast tumor. Specified subset: naive CD4+ T cells, CD4+CD45RA+CD25-. The CDR3 DNA sequence: TGTGCCAGCCAGGGAGGGTCCCATGGCTACACCTTC. Encoded protein: CASQGGSHGYTF.